One sample yielded the 14 T cell receptor beta chains listed below, sequenced in a study of T cell repertoires in cytomegalovirus infection. Each CDR3 protein is one row after TCRdb ran MiXCR on the reads. In the table there are under 350,000 distinct CDR3 sequences, more than 8% of which are singletons. Sample: PBMCs. These receptors were obtained from a human donor in good health (CMV status not recorded). Some clones in this sample may be carry-over from other donors' samples.

The chain uses TRBV20-1 and TRBJ2-7, with a possible D match to TRBD1 (6 bases). V lost 5 bases and J lost 2, with 13 bases in between. CDR1 and CDR2 from the germline V gene are DFQATT and SNEGSKA (reference sequence). This CDR3 region has 13 residues. The CDR3 sequence: CSASGHQTYEQYF. The CDR3, as DNA: TGCAGTGCTTCGGGACACCAGACCTACGAGCAGTACTTC.

This clonotype was seen a handful of times. The rearrangement uses TRBV7-8 and TRBJ1-6, with 9 nucleotides matching TRBD1. This CDR3 comprises 17 residues. Per the germline V gene, CDR1 is SGHVS and CDR2 is FQNEAQ. V lost 0 bases and J lost 9; bases outside the gene matches: 9. The CDR3 spells CASSLASTGGKGSPLHF. The CDR3 DNA is TGTGCCAGCAGCTTAGCGAGCACAGGGGGCAAAGGTTCACCCCTCCACTTT.

In this sample, this clonotype turned up many times. The chain links TRBV7-2 to TRBJ1-2; D unclear. Deletions cut 4 bases from V and 4 bases from J, with 25 bases between. CDR3 length: 18 amino acids. CDR1 is SGHTA and CDR2 is FQGNSA in the germline V gene. The CDR3 region has the DNA TGTGCCAGCAGCTCCCTGATCCCCACCCTTAACTGGGCCTATGGCTACACCTTC. As protein: CASSSLIPTLNWAYGYTF.

This clonotype was seen at least ten times. The chain combines TRBV6-1 with TRBJ2-3, with 8 bases identical to TRBD2. V was clipped by 5 bases and J by 5 bases; unmatched bases: 6. The CDR3 loop spans 14 amino acids. Germline V gene sequence: CDR1 MNHNS, CDR2 SASEGT. The CDR3 DNA follows: TGTGCCAGCAGTCCTTCCGGGACTAGAGATACGCAGTATTTT. Protein: CASSPSGTRDTQYF.

A few counts support this clonotype. The V gene is TRBV6-1, the J gene TRBJ2-7, with D unresolved. The CDR3 has 13 amino acids. Per the germline V gene, CDR1 is MNHNS and CDR2 is SASEGT. The germline V and J ends were trimmed by 5 bases and 2 bases, with 10 bases remaining between them. The CDR3 protein is CASSWRSTYEQYF. The DNA of the CDR3 is TGTGCCAGCAGTTGGCGGTCTACCTACGAGCAGTACTTC.

There are a few counts of this clonotype. This chain joins TRBV29-1 and TRBJ2-7; no firm D call. Trimming removed 6 bases at V and 0 bases at J, with 15 bases between. Germline V gives CDR1 SQVTM, CDR2 ANQGSEA. The CDR3 spans 14 residues. The CDR3 protein is CSVLTESPSYEQYF. As DNA, the CDR3 is TGCAGCGTACTTACAGAGTCTCCCTCCTACGAGCAGTACTTC.

This clonotype was recorded many times. The chain combines TRBV18 with TRBJ1-1; tentatively, D is TRBD1 (6 bases). Trimming removed 3 bases from V and 0 bases from J, with 11 bases in between. Germline V gene sequence: CDR1 KGHSH, CDR2 LQKENI. The length of the CDR3 is 15 residues. The CDR3: CASSPDRTLNTEAFF. In DNA form, the CDR3 reads TGTGCCAGCTCACCGGACAGAACTCTGAACACTGAAGCTTTCTTT. The complete variable domain, with remaining parts taken from reference TRBV18 and TRBJ1-1, reads NAGVMQNPRHLVRRRGQEARLRCSPMKGHSHVYWYRQLPEEGLKFMVYLQKENIIDESGMPKERFSAEFPKEGPSILRIQQVVRGDSAAYFCASSPDRTLNTEAFFGQGTRLTVV.

The chain uses TRBV11-2 and TRBJ2-1, with 8 bases aligning to TRBD2. V shed 7 bases, J shed 4 bases, and the junction held 15 bases outside the gene matches. This CDR3 is built from 17 residues. Germline assignment: CDR1 SGHAT and CDR2 FQNNGV. The CDR3 bases are TGTGCCAGCACCATCCGGCCTTTGCAGCGGGAGTACAATGAGCAGTTCTTC. The encoded protein is CASTIRPLQREYNEQFF.

This clonotype was seen only a few times. J is TRBJ2-1 and V is TRBV4-2; 9 nucleotides align to TRBD1. The trim removed 6 bases at V and 9 bases at J, leaving 6 bases unmatched. Germline lookup yields CDR1 LGHNA and CDR2 YNFKEQ. The CDR3 extends over 13 amino acids. The CDR3 loop is CASRGTGSAEQFF. CDR3 in DNA: TGTGCCAGCAGAGGGACAGGGAGCGCTGAGCAGTTCTTC.

Many counts were recorded for this clonotype. V and J are TRBV6-2 or TRBV6-3 and TRBJ2-2, with 11 bases fitting TRBD2. This CDR3 has 19 residues. Germline CDR1 reads MNHEY; CDR2 reads SVGEGT. The junction had 11 bases not matched to a gene; V was cut back by 2 bases and J by 3 bases. CDR3 sequence: CASSYPALAGDSYTGELFF. The CDR3 DNA reads TGTGCCAGCAGTTACCCGGCACTAGCGGGAGATTCTTACACCGGGGAGCTGTTTTTT.

This clonotype has at least ten counts. V and J are TRBV7-9 and TRBJ1-2, with D possibly matching TRBD1 (5 bases). Between the trimmed V and J ends, which lost 4 bases and 8 bases, there was a span of 20 bases. Germline CDR1 is SEHNR and CDR2 is FQNEAQ (reference sequence). The CDR3 runs to 15 residues. The CDR3 coding sequence is TGTGCCAGCAGCTCCCCGGGACGGAGAAATCAAGGCTACACCTTC. Protein: CASSSPGRRNQGYTF. Complete variable domain (other parts from reference TRBV7-9 and TRBJ1-2): DTGVSQNPRHKITKRGQNVTFRCDPISEHNRLYWYRQTLGQGPEFLTYFQNEAQLEKSRLLSDRFSAERPKGSFSTLEIQRTEQGDSAMYLCASSSPGRRNQGYTFGSGTRLTVV.

The J gene is TRBJ2-3, the V gene TRBV24-1, with D uncertain. V was clipped by 4 bases and J by 4 bases, with 8 bases between them. Germline V lookup: CDR1 KGHDR, CDR2 SFDVKD. CDR3 size: 13 residues. DNA of the CDR3: TGTGCCACCAGTGACCTCTCGGCAGATACGCAGTATTTT. It specifies CATSDLSADTQYF.

This clonotype was counted many times. The V and J genes are TRBV7-2 and TRBJ2-4; TRBD2 matches at 7 bases. Trimming at V came to 1 base and at J to 3 bases, leaving 6 bases not matched to a gene. This CDR3 spans 16 amino acids. CDR1 and CDR2 from the germline V gene are SGHTA and FQGNSA. CDR3 loop: CASSLGGGGVKNIQYF. The CDR3 coding sequence is TGTGCCAGCAGCTTAGGGGGGGGGGGAGTCAAAAACATTCAGTACTTC.

This clonotype was counted ten times or more. The chain recombines TRBV6-5 with TRBJ2-1; 13 bases are shared with TRBD2. Germline values: CDR1 MNHEY, CDR2 SVGAGI. V shed 4 bases, J shed 10 bases, and the junction held 7 bases outside the gene matches. The CDR3 is 15 residues long. The CDR3: CASSFGLAGAGEQFF. The CDR3 coding sequence is TGTGCCAGCAGTTTTGGACTAGCGGGGGCCGGGGAGCAGTTCTTC.